This T cell receptor beta chain was observed in a study of graft-versus-host responses after intestinal transplantation. Trimming cost V 2 bases and J 5 bases, with 12 bases left between them. Germline V CDR1 and CDR2: MNHEY, SVGAGI. The CDR3 extends over 15 amino acids. With respect to this clone: What it recognizes is unknown.

Profiling relied on immunoSEQ multiplex PCR, and the TCRdb table lists in-frame clones only, not all of them. Among tens of thousands of clones listed, about 92% were seen once. Study conclusions and caveats: Maximum circulating GvH clone levels tracked with early post-transplant HvG decreases.

This specimen was PBMCs, taken 98 days after intestinal transplantation. The rearrangement links TRBV6-5 to TRBJ1-4; no clear D gene. The source of this sequence is a human patient who received an intestinal transplant, so some T cells may come from the graft donor. CDR3 bases: TGTGCCAGCAGTTACCGGCAGATGGGCAATGAAAAACTGTTTTTT. The encoded protein is CASSYRQMGNEKLFF.